This T cell receptor beta chain was identified during a study of long-term antiretroviral therapy in people with HIV. The CDR3 consists of 16 residues. Deletions cut 0 bases from V and 7 bases from J, with 17 bases between. Per the germline V gene, CDR1 is MNHNS and CDR2 is SASEGT. Participants living with HIV all received treatment in the United States. The assay used was immunoSEQ (version v3.0), run at survey level. Sequencing aimed to cover about 35,000-55,000 T-cell genomes per sample. The repertoire was sequenced with immunoSEQ multiplex PCR; TCRdb's copy has only in-frame clones and lacks some. The table shows more than 20,000 clones, with roughly 86% occurring only once.

Material: unsorted PBMCs, obtained 1.9 years after starting antiretroviral therapy. This clonotype was obtained from a woman in her twenties or thirties with HIV. The gene calls are TRBV6-1 and TRBJ2-3; no clear D. Here the CDR3 reads CASSEATNQPGHTQYF. Written as DNA, the CDR3 is TGTGCCAGCAGTGAAGCGACGAATCAGCCCGGGCATACGCAGTATTTT.